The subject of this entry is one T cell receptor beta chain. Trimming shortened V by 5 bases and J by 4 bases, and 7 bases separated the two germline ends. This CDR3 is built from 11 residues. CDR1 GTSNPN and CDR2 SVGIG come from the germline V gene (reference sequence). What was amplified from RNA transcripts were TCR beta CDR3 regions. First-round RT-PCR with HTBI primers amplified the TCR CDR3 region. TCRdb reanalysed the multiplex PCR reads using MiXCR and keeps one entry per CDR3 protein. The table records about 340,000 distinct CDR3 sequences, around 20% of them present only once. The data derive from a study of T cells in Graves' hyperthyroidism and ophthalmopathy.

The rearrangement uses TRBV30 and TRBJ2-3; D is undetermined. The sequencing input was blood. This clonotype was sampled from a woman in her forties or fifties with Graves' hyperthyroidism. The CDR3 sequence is CAWDNADTQYF. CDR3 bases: TGTGCCTGGGACAACGCAGATACGCAGTATTTT.